Below, 9 T cell receptor beta chains from the same sample are listed, as sequenced in a study of CD8+ T cells in alopecia areata (dated by TCRdb to 2016 to 2018). The library relied on the immunoSEQ multiplex PCR assay. RNA was extracted from all samples and reverse transcribed into cDNA as template for TCR sequencing. TCRdb provides this immuneACCESS table in a form limited to in-frame rearrangements. Some clones are lacking; in checked studies, under half of them reflect an unresolved V gene, and why the rest are absent is not known. The sample includes about 150,000 clones, with 55% observed a single time. The ten biggest clones cover less than 5% of the sample. Sequences were obtained from CD4+ T cells sorted from blood. The receptor set was obtained from a human donor in good health.

The J gene is TRBJ2-7, the V gene TRBV2; maybe TRBD2 (6 bases). The V gene's germline CDR1 is SNHLY and CDR2 FYNNEI. This CDR3 spans 14 amino acids. V lost 7 bases and J 7 bases, leaving 20 bases between the germline ends. CDR3 sequence: CASTLWQDAGEQYF. The CDR3 DNA is TGTGCCAGCACTTTGTGGCAGGACGCGGGGGAGCAGTACTTC.

As for this clone: The identical CDR3 is also encoded by other nucleotide sequences in the sample. The V call is TRBV28, the J call TRBJ1-5; unclear D gene. The germline V gene encodes CDR1 MDHEN and CDR2 SYDVKM. V dropped 3 bases and J dropped 1 base, with 4 bases sitting between them. The CDR3 totals 13 residues. CDR3 nucleotide sequence: TGTGCCAGCAGTTTGGTCAGCAATCAGCCCCAGCATTTT. It yields the protein CASSLVSNQPQHF. Full variable domain (outside the CDR3, taken from reference TRBV28 and TRBJ1-5): DVKVTQSSRYLVKRTGEKVFLECVQDMDHENMFWYRQDPGLGLRLIYFSYDVKMKEKGDIPEGYSVSREKKERFSLILESASTNQTSMYLCASSLVSNQPQHFGDGTRLSIL.

This chain links TRBV27 with TRBJ2-1; D is ambiguous. The germline V and J ends were trimmed by 5 bases and 6 bases, with 14 bases remaining between them. CDR1 and CDR2 (germline): MNHEY, SMNVEV (reference sequence). The CDR3 loop spans 14 amino acids. The CDR3 reads CASSTPPRSNEQFF. Written as DNA, the CDR3 is TGTGCCAGCAGTACACCCCCTCGGTCCAATGAGCAGTTCTTC.

CDR3 amino acids: CAWRGLRLVGEQFF. As DNA, the CDR3 is TGTGCCTGGAGGGGTTTAAGATTAGTGGGTGAGCAGTTCTTC. The chain combines TRBV30 with TRBJ2-1; D is ambiguous. V was shortened by 3 bases and J by 9 bases, with 18 bases between the two germline ends. CDR1 is GTSNPN and CDR2 is SVGIG in the germline V gene (reference sequence). This CDR3 has 14 amino acids.

V gene TRBV29-1 combines with J gene TRBJ1-5, with no clear D. Germline V CDR1 and CDR2: SQVTM, ANQGSEA. Trimming shortened V by 6 bases and J by 3 bases, and 12 bases separated the two germline ends. This CDR3 contains 13 residues. CDR3 nucleotides: TGCAGCGTGCGGACGGGCTTCAATCAGCCCCAGCATTTT. Amino acid sequence: CSVRTGFNQPQHF. The whole variable domain, filled in from reference TRBV29-1 and TRBJ1-5, reads SAVISQKPSRDICQRGTSLTIQCQVDSQVTMMFWYRQQPGQSLTLIATANQGSEATYESGFVIDKFPISRPNLTFSTLTVSNMSPEDSSIYLCSVRTGFNQPQHFGDGTRLSIL.

This rearrangement joins TRBV29-1 to TRBJ2-5; 7 nucleotides align to TRBD1. V trimming: 1 base; J trimming: 1 base; junction bases outside the gene matches: 6. The CDR3 loop spans 15 amino acids. Per the germline V gene, CDR1 is SQVTM and CDR2 is ANQGSEA. CDR3 in DNA: TGCAGCGTTGAAGGGGACAGAATCCTCCAAGAGACCCAGTACTTC. Translation gives CSVEGDRILQETQYF.

The V and J genes are TRBV29-1 and TRBJ2-5; D is ambiguous. Germline values: CDR1 SQVTM, CDR2 ANQGSEA. The CDR3 runs 12 residues. The V end was cut by 5 bases, the J end by 1 base, with 8 bases between. CDR3 residues: CSVSDPQETQYF. In nucleotides, the CDR3 is TGCAGCGTTTCGGACCCCCAAGAGACCCAGTACTTC.

V is TRBV4-1 and J is TRBJ1-1; D is unresolved. V dropped 0 bases and J dropped 1 base, with 9 bases sitting between them. The germline gives CDR1 MGHRA, CDR2 YSYEKL. CDR3 size: 15 residues. The CDR3 sequence is CASSQEIRQNTEAFF. The CDR3 DNA reads TGCGCCAGCAGCCAAGAGATAAGGCAGAACACTGAAGCTTTCTTT.

The table lists this clone with a few counts. CDR3 sequence reads: CASSLASTTETGRGETQYF. As DNA, the CDR3 is TGCGCCAGCAGCTTGGCGTCGACTACCGAGACAGGGAGGGGAGAGACCCAGTACTTC. The J gene is TRBJ2-5, the V gene TRBV5-1; D is tentatively TRBD1 or TRBD2 (7 bases each). CDR3 length equals 19 residues. Between the trimmed V and J ends, which lost 0 bases and 4 bases, there was a span of 25 bases. Germline V lookup: CDR1 SGHRS, CDR2 YFSETQ.